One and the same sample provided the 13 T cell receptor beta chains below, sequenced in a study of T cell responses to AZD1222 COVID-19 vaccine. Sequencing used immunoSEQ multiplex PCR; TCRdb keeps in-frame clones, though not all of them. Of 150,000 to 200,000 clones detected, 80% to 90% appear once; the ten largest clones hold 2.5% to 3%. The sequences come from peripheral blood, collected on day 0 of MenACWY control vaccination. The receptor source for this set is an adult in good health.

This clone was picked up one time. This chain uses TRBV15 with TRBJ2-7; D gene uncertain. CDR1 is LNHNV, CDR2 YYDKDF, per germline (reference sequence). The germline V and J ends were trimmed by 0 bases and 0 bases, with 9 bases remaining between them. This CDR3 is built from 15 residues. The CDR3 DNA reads TGTGCCACCAGCAGAGATCTGGTCAGCTCCTACGAGCAGTACTTC. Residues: CATSRDLVSSYEQYF.

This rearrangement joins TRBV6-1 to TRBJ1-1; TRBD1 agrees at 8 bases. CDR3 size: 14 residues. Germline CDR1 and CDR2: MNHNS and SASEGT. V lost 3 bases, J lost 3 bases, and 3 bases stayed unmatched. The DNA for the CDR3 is TGTGCCAGCAGTGACAGGGGGCAGGACACTGAAGCTTTCTTT. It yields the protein CASSDRGQDTEAFF.

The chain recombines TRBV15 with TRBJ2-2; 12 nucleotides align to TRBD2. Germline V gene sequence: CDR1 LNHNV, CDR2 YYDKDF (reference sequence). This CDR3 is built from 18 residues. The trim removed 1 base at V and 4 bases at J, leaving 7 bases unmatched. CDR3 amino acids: CATSRVATSGRSTGELFF. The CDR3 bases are TGTGCCACCAGCAGAGTAGCGACTAGCGGGAGAAGCACCGGGGAGCTGTTTTTT. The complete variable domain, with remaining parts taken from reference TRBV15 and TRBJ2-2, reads DAMVIQNPRYQVTQFGKPVTLSCSQTLNHNVMYWYQQKSSQAPKLLFHYYDKDFNNEADTPDNFQSRRPNTSFCFLDIRSPGLGDTAMYLCATSRVATSGRSTGELFFGEGSRLTVL.

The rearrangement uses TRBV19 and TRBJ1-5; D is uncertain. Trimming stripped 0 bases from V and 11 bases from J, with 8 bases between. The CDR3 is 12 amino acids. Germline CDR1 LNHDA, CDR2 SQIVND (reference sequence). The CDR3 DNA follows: TGTGCCAGTAGTATAGACGACGGAACCCAGCATTTT. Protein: CASSIDDGTQHF. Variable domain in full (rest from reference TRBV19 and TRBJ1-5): DGGITQSPKYLFRKEGQNVTLSCEQNLNHDAMYWYRQDPGQGLRLIYYSQIVNDFQKGDIAEGYSVSREKKESFPLTVTSAQKNPTAFYLCASSIDDGTQHFGDGTRLSIL.

DNA of the CDR3: TGTGCCAGCAGCCTACTCCCGACAAGGGGGCAATCACCCCTCCACTTT. Translated, it gives CASSLLPTRGQSPLHF. The chain recombines TRBV11-2 with TRBJ1-6; 7 positions agree with TRBD1. The length of the CDR3 is 16 residues. Germline V CDR1 and CDR2: SGHAT, FQNNGV. The junction had 14 bases not matched to a gene; V was cut back by 5 bases and J by 10 bases.

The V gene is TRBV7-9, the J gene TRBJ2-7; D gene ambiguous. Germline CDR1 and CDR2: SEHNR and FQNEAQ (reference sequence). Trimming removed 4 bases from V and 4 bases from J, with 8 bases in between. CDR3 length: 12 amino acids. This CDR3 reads CASSSKMYEQYF. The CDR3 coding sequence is TGTGCCAGCAGCTCAAAGATGTACGAGCAGTACTTC.

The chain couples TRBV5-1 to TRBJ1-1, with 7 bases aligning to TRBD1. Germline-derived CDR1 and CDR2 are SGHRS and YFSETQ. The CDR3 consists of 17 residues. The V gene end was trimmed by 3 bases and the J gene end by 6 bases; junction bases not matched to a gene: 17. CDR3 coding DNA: TGCGCCAGCAGCTCATTAGGACAGGCCGGAAGGTCTTCTGAAGCTTTCTTT. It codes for CASSSLGQAGRSSEAFF.

CDR3 sequence reads: CASSPGGQGAVEQYF. CDR3 nucleotide sequence: TGTGCCAGCAGCCCTGGGGGACAGGGGGCAGTCGAGCAGTACTTC. The rearrangement uses TRBV5-4 and TRBJ2-7, with 12 positions matching TRBD1. CDR3 length equals 15 residues. The germline CDR1 and CDR2 sequences are SGHNT and YYREEE (reference sequence). V lost 4 bases to trimming and J lost 6 bases; unmatched junction nucleotides: 8.

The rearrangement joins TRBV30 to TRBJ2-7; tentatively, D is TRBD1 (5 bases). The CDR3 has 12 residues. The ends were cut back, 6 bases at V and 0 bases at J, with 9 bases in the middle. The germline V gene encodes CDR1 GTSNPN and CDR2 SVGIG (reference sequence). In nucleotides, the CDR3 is TGTGCCTGCACGGACAACTCCTACGAGCAGTACTTC. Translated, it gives CACTDNSYEQYF.

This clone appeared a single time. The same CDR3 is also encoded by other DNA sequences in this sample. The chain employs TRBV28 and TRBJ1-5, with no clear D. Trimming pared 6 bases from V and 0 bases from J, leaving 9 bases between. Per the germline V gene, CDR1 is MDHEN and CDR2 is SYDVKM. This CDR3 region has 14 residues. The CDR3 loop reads CASSSGGSNQPQHF. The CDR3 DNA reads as TGTGCCAGCAGCAGTGGAGGTAGCAATCAGCCCCAGCATTTT.

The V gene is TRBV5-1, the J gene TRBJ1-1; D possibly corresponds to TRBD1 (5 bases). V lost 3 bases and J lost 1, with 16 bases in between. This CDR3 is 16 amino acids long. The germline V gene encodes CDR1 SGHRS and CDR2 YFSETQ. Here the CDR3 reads CASSSGDDQPNTEAFF. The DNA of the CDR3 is TGCGCCAGCAGCTCGGGGGACGACCAGCCGAACACTGAAGCTTTCTTT. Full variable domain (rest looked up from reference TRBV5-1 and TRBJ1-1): KAGVTQTPRYLIKTRGQQVTLSCSPISGHRSVSWYQQTPGQGLQFLFEYFSETQRNKGNFPGRFSGRQFSNSRSEMNVSTLELGDSALYLCASSSGDDQPNTEAFFGQGTRLTVV.

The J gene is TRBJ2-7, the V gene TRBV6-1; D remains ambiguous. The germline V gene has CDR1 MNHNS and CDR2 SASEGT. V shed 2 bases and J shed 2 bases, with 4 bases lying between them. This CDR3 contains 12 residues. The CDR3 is CASSEQPYEQYF. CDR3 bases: TGTGCCAGCAGTGAACAGCCCTACGAGCAGTACTTC.

The CDR3 DNA reads TGTGCCAGCTCACCCCCCCGGCGCTTTAATGAAAAACTGTTTTTT. It encodes CASSPPRRFNEKLFF. The gene calls are TRBV18 and TRBJ1-4; D remains unclear. The CDR3 has 15 residues. In germline, CDR1 is KGHSH, CDR2 LQKENI. The V and J ends lost 3 bases and 4 bases respectively, with 12 bases between them.